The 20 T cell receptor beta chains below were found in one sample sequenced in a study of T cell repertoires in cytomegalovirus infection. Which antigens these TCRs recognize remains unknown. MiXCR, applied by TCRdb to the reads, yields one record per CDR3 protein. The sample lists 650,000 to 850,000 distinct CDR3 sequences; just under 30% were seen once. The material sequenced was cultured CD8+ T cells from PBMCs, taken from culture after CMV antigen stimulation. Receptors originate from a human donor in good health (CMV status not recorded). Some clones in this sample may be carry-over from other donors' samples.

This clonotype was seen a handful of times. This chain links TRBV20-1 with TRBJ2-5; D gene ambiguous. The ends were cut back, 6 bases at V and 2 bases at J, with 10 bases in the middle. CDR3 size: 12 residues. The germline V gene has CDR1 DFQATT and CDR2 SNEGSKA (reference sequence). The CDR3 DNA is TGCAGTGCAGCAGGCCTACAAGAGACCCAGTACTTC. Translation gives CSAAGLQETQYF.

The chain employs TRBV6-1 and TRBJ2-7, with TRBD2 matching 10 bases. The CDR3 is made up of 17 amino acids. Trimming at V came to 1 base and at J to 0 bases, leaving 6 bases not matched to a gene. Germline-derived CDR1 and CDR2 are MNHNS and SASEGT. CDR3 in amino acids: CASSEGTSGPNSYEQYV. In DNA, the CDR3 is TGTGCCAGCAGTGAAGGGACTAGCGGCCCGAACTCCTACGAGCAGTACGTC.

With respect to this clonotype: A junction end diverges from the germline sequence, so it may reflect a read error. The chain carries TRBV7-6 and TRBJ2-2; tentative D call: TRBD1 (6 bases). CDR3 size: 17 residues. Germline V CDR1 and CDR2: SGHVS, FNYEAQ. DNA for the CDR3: TGTGCTAGCAGCTTAGATTGGGGGCGTTCGAACACCGGGGAGCTGTTTTTT. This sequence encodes CASSLDWGRSNTGELFF.

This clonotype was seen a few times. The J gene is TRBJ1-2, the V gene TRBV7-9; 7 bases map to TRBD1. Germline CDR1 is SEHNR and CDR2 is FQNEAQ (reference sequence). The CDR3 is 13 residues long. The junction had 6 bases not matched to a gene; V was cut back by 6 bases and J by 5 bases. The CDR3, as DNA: TGTGCCAGCAGTCACCGGGACAGATATGGCTACACCTTC. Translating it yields CASSHRDRYGYTF.

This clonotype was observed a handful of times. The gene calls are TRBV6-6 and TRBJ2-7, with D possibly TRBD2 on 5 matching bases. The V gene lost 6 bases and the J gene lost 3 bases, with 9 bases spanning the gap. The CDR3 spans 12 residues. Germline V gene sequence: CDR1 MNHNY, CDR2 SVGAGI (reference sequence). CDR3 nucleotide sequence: TGTGCCAGCAGCCAGCGGAGCTACGAGCAGTACTTC. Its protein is CASSQRSYEQYF.

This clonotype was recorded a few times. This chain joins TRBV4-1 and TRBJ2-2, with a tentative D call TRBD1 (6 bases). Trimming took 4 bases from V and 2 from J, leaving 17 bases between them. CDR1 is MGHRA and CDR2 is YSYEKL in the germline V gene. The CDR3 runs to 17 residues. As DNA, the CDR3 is TGCGCCAGCAGCCGAACCGGGACACCCGTTAACACCGGGGAGCTGTTTTTT. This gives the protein CASSRTGTPVNTGELFF.

This CDR3 reads CASSVTGDYEQYV. The DNA of the CDR3 is TGCGCCAGCAGTGTGACAGGAGATTACGAGCAGTACGTC. This chain connects TRBV10-2 to TRBJ2-7; a possible D gene is TRBD1 (6 bases). The V end was cut by 4 bases, the J end by 4 bases, with 11 bases between. The CDR3 contains 13 residues. The germline gives CDR1 WSHSY, CDR2 SAAADI.

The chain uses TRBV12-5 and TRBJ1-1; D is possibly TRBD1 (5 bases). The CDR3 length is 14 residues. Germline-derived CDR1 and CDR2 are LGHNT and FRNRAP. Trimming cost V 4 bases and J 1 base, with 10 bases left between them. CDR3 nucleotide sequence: TGTGCTAGTGGTTGGGGGACGGCGAACACTGAAGCTTTCTTT. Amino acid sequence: CASGWGTANTEAFF.

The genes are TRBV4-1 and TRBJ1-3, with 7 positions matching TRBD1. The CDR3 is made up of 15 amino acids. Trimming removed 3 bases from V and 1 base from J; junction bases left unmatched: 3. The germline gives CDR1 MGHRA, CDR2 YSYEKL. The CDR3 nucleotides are TGCGCCAGCAGCCATCCGACAGGGTCTGGAAACACCATATATTTT. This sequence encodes CASSHPTGSGNTIYF.

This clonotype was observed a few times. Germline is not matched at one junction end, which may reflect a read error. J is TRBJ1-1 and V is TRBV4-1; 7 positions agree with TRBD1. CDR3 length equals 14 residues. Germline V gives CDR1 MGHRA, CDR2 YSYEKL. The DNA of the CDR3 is TGTGCCAGCAGTCACAGGGGCGGGAACACTGAAGCTTTCTTT. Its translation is CASSHRGGNTEAFF.

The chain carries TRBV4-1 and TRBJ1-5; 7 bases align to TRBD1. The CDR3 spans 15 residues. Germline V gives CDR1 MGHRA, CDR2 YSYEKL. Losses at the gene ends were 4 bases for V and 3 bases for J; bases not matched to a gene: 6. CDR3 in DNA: TGCGCCAGCAGCCCACATACAGGGGACAATCAGCCCCAGCATTTT. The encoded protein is CASSPHTGDNQPQHF.

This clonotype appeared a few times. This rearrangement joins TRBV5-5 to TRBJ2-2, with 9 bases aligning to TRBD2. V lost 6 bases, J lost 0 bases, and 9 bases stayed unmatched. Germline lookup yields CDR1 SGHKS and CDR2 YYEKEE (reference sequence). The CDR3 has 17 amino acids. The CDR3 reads CASTPLASGANTGELFF. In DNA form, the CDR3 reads TGTGCCAGCACCCCCCTCGCTAGCGGGGCGAACACCGGGGAGCTGTTTTTT.

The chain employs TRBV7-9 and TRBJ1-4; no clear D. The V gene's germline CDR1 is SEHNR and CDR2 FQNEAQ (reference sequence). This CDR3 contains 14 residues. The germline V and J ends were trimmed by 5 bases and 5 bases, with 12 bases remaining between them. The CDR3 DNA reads TGTGCCAGCAGCCCCCTGTCCCAGAATGAAAAACTGTTTTTT. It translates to CASSPLSQNEKLFF.

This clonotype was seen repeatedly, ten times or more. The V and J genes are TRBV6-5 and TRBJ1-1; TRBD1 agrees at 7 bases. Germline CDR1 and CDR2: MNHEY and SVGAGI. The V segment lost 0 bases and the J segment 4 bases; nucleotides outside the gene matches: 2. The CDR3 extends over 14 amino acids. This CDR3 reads CASSYSTGSTEAFF. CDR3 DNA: TGTGCCAGCAGTTACTCGACAGGGAGCACTGAAGCTTTCTTT.

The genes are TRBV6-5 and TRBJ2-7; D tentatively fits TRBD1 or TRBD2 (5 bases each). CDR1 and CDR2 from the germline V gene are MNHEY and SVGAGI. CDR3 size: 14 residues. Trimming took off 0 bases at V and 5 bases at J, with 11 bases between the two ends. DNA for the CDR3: TGTGCCAGCAGTTACTCTAGGGGACGGAACGAGCAGTACTTC. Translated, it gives CASSYSRGRNEQYF.

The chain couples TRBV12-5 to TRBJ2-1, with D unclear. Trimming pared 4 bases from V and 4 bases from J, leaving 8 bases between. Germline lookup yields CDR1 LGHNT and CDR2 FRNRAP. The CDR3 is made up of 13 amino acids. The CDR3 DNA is TGTGCTAGTGGTTCTGCAAGTTACAATGAGCAGTTCTTC. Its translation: CASGSASYNEQFF.

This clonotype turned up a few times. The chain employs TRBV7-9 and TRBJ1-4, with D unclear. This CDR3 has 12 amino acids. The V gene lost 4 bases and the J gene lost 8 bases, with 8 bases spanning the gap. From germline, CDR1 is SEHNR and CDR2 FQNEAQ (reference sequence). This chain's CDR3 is CASSSGSEKLFF. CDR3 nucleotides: TGTGCCAGCAGCTCCGGTTCGGAAAAACTGTTTTTT.

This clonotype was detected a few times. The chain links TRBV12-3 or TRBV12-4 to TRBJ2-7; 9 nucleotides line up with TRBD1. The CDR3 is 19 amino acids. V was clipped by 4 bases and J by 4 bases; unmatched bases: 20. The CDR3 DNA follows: TGTGCCAGCAGTTCCCCGACAGGGGGGAAGATTGTAGGCGTTTACGAGCAGTACTTC. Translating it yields CASSSPTGGKIVGVYEQYF.

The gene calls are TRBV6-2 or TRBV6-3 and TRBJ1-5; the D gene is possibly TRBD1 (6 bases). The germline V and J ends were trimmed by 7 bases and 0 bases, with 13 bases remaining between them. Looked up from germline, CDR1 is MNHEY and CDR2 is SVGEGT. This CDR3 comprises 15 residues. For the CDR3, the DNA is TGTGCCAGCATCAAGGGGGGGAGTAGCAATCAGCCCCAGCATTTT. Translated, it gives CASIKGGSSNQPQHF.

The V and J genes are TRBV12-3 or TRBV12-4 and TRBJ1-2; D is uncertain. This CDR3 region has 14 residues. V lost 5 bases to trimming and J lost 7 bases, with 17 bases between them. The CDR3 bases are TGTGCCAGCAGTCCCTCTCCATTAGTTCGTGGCTACACCTTC. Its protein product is CASSPSPLVRGYTF.